These 13 T cell receptor beta chains came from one sample sequenced in a study of early T cells in non-severe SARS-CoV-2 infection. TCRdb independently ran MiXCR on the 5' RACE reads; one entry per CDR3 protein. The table records about 49,000 distinct CDR3 sequences, roughly 6.5% of them present only once. Sequencing was performed on whole blood, taken at baseline. Receptors were obtained from an adult who was a healthcare worker with PCR-confirmed SARS-CoV-2 infection or an uninfected control (not recorded which).

This clonotype has at least ten counts. V gene TRBV24-1 combines with J gene TRBJ2-3; D gene uncertain. The CDR3 sequence is 14 residues long. CDR1 is KGHDR, CDR2 SFDVKD, per germline. Deletions cut 4 bases from V and 0 bases from J, with 7 bases between. DNA for the CDR3: TGTGCCACCAGTGACGACGGCAGCACAGATACGCAGTATTTT. It translates to CATSDDGSTDTQYF.

This clonotype was seen ten or more times. The chain has TRBV27 and TRBJ1-5; a weak D match, TRBD1 (5 bases). Germline CDR1 reads MNHEY; CDR2 reads SMNVEV (reference sequence). V was cut by 4 bases and J by 0 bases, with 13 bases left in between. The CDR3 runs to 16 residues. The CDR3 sequence is CASSSTWGYSNQPQHF. The CDR3 DNA reads TGTGCCAGCAGTTCCACGTGGGGCTATAGCAATCAGCCCCAGCATTTT.

The rearrangement joins TRBV30 to TRBJ1-1; 8 positions agree with TRBD1. There are 14 residues in the CDR3. The germline gives CDR1 GTSNPN, CDR2 SVGIG (reference sequence). Trimming at V came to 0 bases and at J to 1 base, leaving 1 base not matched to a gene. The CDR3 region is CAWSVTGANTEAFF. CDR3 bases: TGTGCCTGGAGTGTGACAGGGGCGAACACTGAAGCTTTCTTT.

This clonotype was counted at least ten times. The chain has TRBV7-9 and TRBJ2-1, with TRBD1 matching 9 bases. The germline CDR1 and CDR2 sequences are SEHNR and FQNEAQ (reference sequence). The CDR3 has 15 amino acids. V gave up 5 bases and J gave up 8 bases; unmatched junction bases: 10. The CDR3 sequence: CASSPATGGMDEQFF. The CDR3 nucleotides are TGTGCCAGCAGCCCAGCGACAGGGGGTATGGATGAGCAGTTCTTC. The full variable domain, completed using reference TRBV7-9 and TRBJ2-1, is DTGVSQNPRHKITKRGQNVTFRCDPISEHNRLYWYRQTLGQGPEFLTYFQNEAQLEKSRLLSDRFSAERPKGSFSTLEIQRTEQGDSAMYLCASSPATGGMDEQFFGPGTRLTVL.

This clonotype was found many times. The J gene is TRBJ1-1, the V gene TRBV2, with 8 bases fitting TRBD1. This CDR3 is built from 14 residues. V shed 5 bases, J shed 5 bases, and the junction held 7 bases outside the gene matches. Germline V lookup: CDR1 SNHLY, CDR2 FYNNEI. The CDR3 DNA is TGTGCCAGCAGTTCAGGGGGCGCGGTTACTGAAGCTTTCTTT. Translation gives CASSSGGAVTEAFF.

In its sample, this clonotype was seen many times. The rearrangement links TRBV6-6 to TRBJ1-2; D is unclear. The CDR3 contains 12 residues. Germline loops: CDR1 MNHNY, CDR2 SVGAGI (reference sequence). Trimming shortened V by 7 bases and J by 1 base, and 7 bases separated the two germline ends. Here the CDR3 DNA reads TGTGCCAGCATGTATCTTAACTATGGCTACACCTTC. Amino acids: CASMYLNYGYTF.

This clonotype was found a few times. The chain combines TRBV5-1 with TRBJ2-2, with 8 bases matching TRBD2. The CDR3 runs 18 residues. The ends lost 4 bases at V and 6 bases at J; junction bases unmatched: 17. Germline V gene sequence: CDR1 SGHRS, CDR2 YFSETQ. CDR3 DNA: TGCGCCAGCAGCCCCCCCCCGGGGGGGCCTTGGCCCGCCGGGGAGCTGTTTTTT. Its protein product is CASSPPPGGPWPAGELFF.

This clonotype was observed many times. The rearrangement joins TRBV18 to TRBJ2-7; TRBD1 might be the D (6 bases). The CDR3 covers 16 residues. The V gene's germline CDR1 is KGHSH and CDR2 LQKENI. Trimming removed 0 bases at V and 1 base at J, with 13 bases between. CDR3 residues: CASSPPRGQGSYEQYF. The DNA for the CDR3 is TGTGCCAGCTCACCACCCAGAGGGCAGGGGTCCTACGAGCAGTACTTC.

This clonotype has ten or more counts. The rearrangement links TRBV6-5 to TRBJ2-5; 7 bases line up with TRBD2. The CDR3 contains 14 residues. Germline loops: CDR1 MNHEY, CDR2 SVGAGI. V lost 6 bases, J lost 4 bases, and 8 bases stayed unmatched. The CDR3, as DNA: TGTGCCAGCAGCCCAGACGGACTAGTAGAGACCCAGTACTTC. Residues: CASSPDGLVETQYF.

This clonotype was counted a few times. The CDR3 spells CSARVSGGDSYEQYF. The CDR3 DNA sequence: TGCAGTGCTAGAGTCAGCGGGGGGGACTCCTACGAGCAGTACTTC. The chain uses TRBV20-1 and TRBJ2-7, with 10 bases that match TRBD2. After removal of 1 base from V and 0 bases from J, the junction contained 3 bases not matched to a gene. Germline CDR1 DFQATT, CDR2 SNEGSKA (reference sequence). This CDR3 comprises 15 residues.

This clonotype showed up just a few times. J is TRBJ1-2 and V is TRBV30; D gene ambiguous. From germline, CDR1 is GTSNPN and CDR2 SVGIG (reference sequence). Trimming stripped 2 bases from V and 1 base from J, with 11 bases between. The CDR3 contains 14 residues. CDR3 nucleotide sequence: TGTGCCTGGAGTCGGGAGCATGATAACTATGGCTACACCTTC. Translated, it gives CAWSREHDNYGYTF. The variable domain in full, completed from reference TRBV30 and TRBJ1-2, reads SQTIHQWPATLVQPVGSPLSLECTVEGTSNPNLYWYRQAAGRGLQLLFYSVGIGQISSEVPQNLSASRPQDRQFILSSKKLLLSDSGFYLCAWSREHDNYGYTFGSGTRLTVV.

In its sample, this clonotype was seen many times. This rearrangement joins TRBV6-4 to TRBJ2-1; 10 nucleotides line up with TRBD2. This CDR3 has 14 amino acids. Germline-derived CDR1 and CDR2 are MRHNA and SNTAGT. Trimming at V came to 11 bases and at J to 8 bases, leaving 12 bases not matched to a gene. CDR3 nucleotides: TGTGCCCAAAGCAGGACTAGCGGTTGCTATGAGCAGTTCTTC. It specifies CAQSRTSGCYEQFF.

This chain uses TRBV20-1 with TRBJ2-1, with 8 bases matching TRBD1. This CDR3 region has 11 residues. Germline V gene lookup returns CDR1 DFQATT and CDR2 SNEGSKA (reference sequence). With V trimmed by 6 bases and J by 11 bases, 6 bases remained unmatched. The CDR3 sequence: CSAAVRGQQFF. The CDR3 DNA reads TGCAGTGCCGCGGTCAGGGGGCAGCAGTTCTTC.